This T cell receptor (beta chain) was captured by sequencing in a study of shared T cell receptors in the human thymus. TCRdb keeps only in-frame clones here, not all; method: immunoSEQ multiplex PCR. Of hundreds of thousands of clones detected, 75% to 85% appear once; the ten largest clones hold roughly 0.013%. Germline lookup yields CDR1 SGHTS and CDR2 YDEGEE. The CDR3 is 12 residues long. V shed 4 bases and J shed 7 bases, with 11 bases lying between them. The same sample was also used in a study of human thymus T cells. That publication notes: Thymus was obtained from resections taken during corrective heart surgery. Repertoires sampled from thymus and blood appeared biased in V and J gene usage. Reports from related research described highly overlapping thymic repertoires among unrelated individuals.

V gene TRBV5-8 combines with J gene TRBJ1-1, with unresolved D. This TCR was recovered from a boy in the first two years of life with a congenital heart defect. Source material: thymocytes. The chain's CDR3 is CASSQEDYEAFF. CDR3 nucleotides: TGTGCCAGCAGCCAGGAAGATTATGAAGCTTTCTTT.